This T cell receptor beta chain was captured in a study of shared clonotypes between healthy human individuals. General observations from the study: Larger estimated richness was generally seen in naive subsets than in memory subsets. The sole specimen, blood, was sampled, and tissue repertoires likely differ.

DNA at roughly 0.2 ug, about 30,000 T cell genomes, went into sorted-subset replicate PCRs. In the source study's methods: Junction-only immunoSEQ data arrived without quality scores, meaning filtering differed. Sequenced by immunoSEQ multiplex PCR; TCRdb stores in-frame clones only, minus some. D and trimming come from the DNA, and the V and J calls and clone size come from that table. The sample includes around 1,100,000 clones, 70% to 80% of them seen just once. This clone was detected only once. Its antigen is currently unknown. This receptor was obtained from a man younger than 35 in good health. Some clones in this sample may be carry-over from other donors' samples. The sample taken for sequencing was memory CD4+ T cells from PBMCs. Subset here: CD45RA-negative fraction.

Here the CDR3 DNA reads TGTGCCAGCAGTGAATATCGGGGACAGCTCGACGAGCAGTACTTC. As protein: CASSEYRGQLDEQYF. The chain carries TRBV25-1 and TRBJ2-7; 7 nucleotides align to TRBD1. Trimming cost V 0 bases and J 5 bases; bases outside gene matches: 7. Germline CDR1 and CDR2: MGHDK and SYGVNS. CDR3 length equals 15 residues.